These 5 T cell receptor beta chains originate from one sample sequenced in a study of blood T cell repertoires in COVID-19. Profiling relied on immunoSEQ multiplex PCR, and the TCRdb table lists in-frame clones only, not all of them. The repertoire holds 80,000 to 100,000 clones, with around 88% as singletons. The sequenced sample consisted of peripheral blood. Receptors were obtained from a man aged 45-65 years with COVID-19, enrolled during active disease.

The chain is built from TRBV7-9 and TRBJ2-7; D is uncertain. Per germline, CDR1 SEHNR and CDR2 FQNEAQ (reference sequence). Trimming took 5 bases from V and 0 from J, leaving 11 bases between them. This CDR3 has 14 residues. CDR3 bases: TGTGCCAGCAGCGTACAGCAAAGCTCCTACGAGCAGTACTTC. Translating gives CASSVQQSSYEQYF.

The V and J genes are TRBV6-4 and TRBJ1-5, with 7 bases that match TRBD1. Trimming cost V 4 bases and J 7 bases; bases outside gene matches: 13. The germline CDR1 and CDR2 sequences are MRHNA and SNTAGT. The CDR3 length is 16 residues. The CDR3 here is CASSGDRAQGYQPQHF. In DNA form, the CDR3 reads TGTGCCAGCAGTGGCGACAGGGCCCAAGGATACCAGCCCCAGCATTTT.

V usage is TRBV12-3 or TRBV12-4 and J usage is TRBJ2-2; the match to TRBD1 covers 7 bases. CDR3 length: 12 residues. Trimming at V came to 6 bases and at J to 13 bases, leaving 8 bases not matched to a gene. The CDR3 DNA reads TGTGCCAGCAGCCAAGTGACAGGGCTGCTGTTTTTT. Protein product: CASSQVTGLLFF.

The genes are TRBV4-2 and TRBJ2-7; TRBD1 is a possible D gene (7 bases). Trimming stripped 1 base from V and 2 bases from J, with 12 bases between. This CDR3 is built from 15 residues. Looked up from germline, CDR1 is LGHNA and CDR2 is YNFKEQ. CDR3 amino acids: CASSQGAGGTYEQYF. The CDR3 region has the DNA TGTGCCAGCAGCCAAGGGGCAGGGGGGACCTACGAGCAGTACTTC.

The chain recombines TRBV29-1 with TRBJ1-2, with D perhaps matching TRBD1 (5 bases). Germline lookup yields CDR1 SQVTM and CDR2 ANQGSEA. The CDR3 has 11 amino acids. Trimming removed 5 bases at V and 1 base at J, with 5 bases between. The CDR3 DNA reads as TGCAGCGTTCAGGGTAACTATGGCTACACCTTC. Residues: CSVQGNYGYTF.